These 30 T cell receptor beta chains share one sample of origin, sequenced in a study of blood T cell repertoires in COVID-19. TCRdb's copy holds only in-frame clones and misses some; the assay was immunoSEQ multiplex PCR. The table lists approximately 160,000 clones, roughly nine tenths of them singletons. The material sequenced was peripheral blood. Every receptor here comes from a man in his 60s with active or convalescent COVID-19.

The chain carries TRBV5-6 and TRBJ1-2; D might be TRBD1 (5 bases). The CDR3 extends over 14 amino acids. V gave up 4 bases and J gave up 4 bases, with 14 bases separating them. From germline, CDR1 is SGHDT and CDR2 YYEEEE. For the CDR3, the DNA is TGTGCCAGCAGCCCGGACACCCAAGCCTATGGCTACACCTTC. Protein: CASSPDTQAYGYTF. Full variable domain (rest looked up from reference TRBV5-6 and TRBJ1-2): DAGVTQSPTHLIKTRGQQVTLRCSPKSGHDTVSWYQQALGQGPQFIFQYYEEEERQRGNFPDRFSGHQFPNYSSELNVNALLLGDSALYLCASSPDTQAYGYTFGSGTRLTVV.

CDR3 sequence reads: CASSSPVTSGRGNTGELFF. In nucleotides, the CDR3 is TGCGCCAGCAGCTCCCCGGTGACTAGCGGGAGAGGCAACACCGGGGAGCTGTTTTTT. The J gene is TRBJ2-2, the V gene TRBV5-1; 12 bases are a match to TRBD2. This CDR3 comprises 19 residues. J was trimmed by 2 bases and V by 3 bases; bases with no gene match: 11. Per the germline V gene, CDR1 is SGHRS and CDR2 is YFSETQ.

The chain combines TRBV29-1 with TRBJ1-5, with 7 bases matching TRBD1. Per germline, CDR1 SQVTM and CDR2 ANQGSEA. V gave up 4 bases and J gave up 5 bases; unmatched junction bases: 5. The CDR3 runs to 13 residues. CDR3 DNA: TGCAGCGTTGTAGGGACAGCTGATCAGCCCCAGCATTTT. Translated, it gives CSVVGTADQPQHF.

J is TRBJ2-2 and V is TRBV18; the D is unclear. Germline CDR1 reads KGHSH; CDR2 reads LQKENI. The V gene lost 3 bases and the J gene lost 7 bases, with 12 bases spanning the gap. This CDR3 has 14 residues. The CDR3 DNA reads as TGTGCCAGCTCACCTCCAGGTCTAATCGGGGAGCTGTTTTTT. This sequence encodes CASSPPGLIGELFF.

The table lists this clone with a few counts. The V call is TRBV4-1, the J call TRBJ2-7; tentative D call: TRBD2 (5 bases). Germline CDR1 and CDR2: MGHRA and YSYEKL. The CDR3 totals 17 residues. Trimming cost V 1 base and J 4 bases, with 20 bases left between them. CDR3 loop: CASSQAGGTFAPYEQYF. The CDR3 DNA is TGCGCCAGCAGCCAAGCAGGAGGAACATTTGCTCCTTACGAGCAGTACTTC.

The CDR3 DNA is TGTGCCAGCAGTTCCCTCTCGACTAGCGGGAATAACAATGAGCAGTTCTTC. This sequence encodes CASSSLSTSGNNNEQFF. The genes are TRBV27 and TRBJ2-1; 11 nucleotides line up with TRBD2. In germline, CDR1 is MNHEY, CDR2 SMNVEV (reference sequence). The length of the CDR3 is 17 residues. The trim removed 4 bases at V and 5 bases at J, leaving 10 bases unmatched.

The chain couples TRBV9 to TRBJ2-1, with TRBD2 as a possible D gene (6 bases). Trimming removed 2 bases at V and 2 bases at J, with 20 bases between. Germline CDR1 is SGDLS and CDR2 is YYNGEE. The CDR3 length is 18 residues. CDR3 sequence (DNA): TGTGCCAGCAGCGTGGGTCTAGCGAGATACAAGACCTACAATGAGCAGTTCTTC. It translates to CASSVGLARYKTYNEQFF. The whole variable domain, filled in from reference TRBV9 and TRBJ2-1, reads DSGVTQTPKHLITATGQRVTLRCSPRSGDLSVYWYQQSLDQGLQFLIQYYNGEERAKGNILERFSAQQFPDLHSELNLSSLELGDSALYFCASSVGLARYKTYNEQFFGPGTRLTVL.

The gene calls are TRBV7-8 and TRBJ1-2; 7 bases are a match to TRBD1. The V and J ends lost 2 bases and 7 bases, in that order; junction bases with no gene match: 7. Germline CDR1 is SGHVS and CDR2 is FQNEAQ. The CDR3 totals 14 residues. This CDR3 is CASSLREDRFGYTF. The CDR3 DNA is TGTGCCAGCAGCTTACGCGAGGACAGGTTTGGCTACACCTTC.

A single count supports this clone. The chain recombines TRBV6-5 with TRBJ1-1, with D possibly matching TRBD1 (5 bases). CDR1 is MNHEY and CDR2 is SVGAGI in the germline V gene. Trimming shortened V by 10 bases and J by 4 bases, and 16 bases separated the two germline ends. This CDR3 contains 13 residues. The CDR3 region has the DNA TGTGCCACCGAACCGTCCGGGGGCACTGAAGCTTTCTTT. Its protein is CATEPSGGTEAFF.

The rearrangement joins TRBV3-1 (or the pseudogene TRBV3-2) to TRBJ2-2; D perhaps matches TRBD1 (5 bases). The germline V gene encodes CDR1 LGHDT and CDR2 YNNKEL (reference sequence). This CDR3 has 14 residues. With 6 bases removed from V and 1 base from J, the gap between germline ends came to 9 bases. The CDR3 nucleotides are TGTGCCAGCAGACCAGGACAGAACACCGGGGAGCTGTTTTTT. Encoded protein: CASRPGQNTGELFF.

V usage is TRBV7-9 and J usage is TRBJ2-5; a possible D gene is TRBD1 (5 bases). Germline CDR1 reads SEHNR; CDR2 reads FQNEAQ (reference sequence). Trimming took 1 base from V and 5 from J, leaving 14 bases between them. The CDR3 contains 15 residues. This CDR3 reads CASSLGAGPWETQYF. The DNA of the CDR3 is TGTGCCAGCAGCTTAGGTGCAGGGCCATGGGAGACCCAGTACTTC.

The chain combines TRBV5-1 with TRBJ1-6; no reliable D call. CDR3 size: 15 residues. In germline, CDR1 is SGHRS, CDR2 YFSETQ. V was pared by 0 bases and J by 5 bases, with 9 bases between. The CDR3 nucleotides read TGCGCCAGCAGCTTGGCGGGGTCGGATAATTCACCCCTCCACTTT. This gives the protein CASSLAGSDNSPLHF.

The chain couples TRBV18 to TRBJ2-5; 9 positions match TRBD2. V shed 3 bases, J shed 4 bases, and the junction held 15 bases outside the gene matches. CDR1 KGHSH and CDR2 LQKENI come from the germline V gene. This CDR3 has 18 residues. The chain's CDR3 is CASSPRSLAGLRRETQYF. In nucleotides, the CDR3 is TGTGCCAGCTCACCTCGCAGCCTAGCGGGACTGCGGCGAGAGACCCAGTACTTC.

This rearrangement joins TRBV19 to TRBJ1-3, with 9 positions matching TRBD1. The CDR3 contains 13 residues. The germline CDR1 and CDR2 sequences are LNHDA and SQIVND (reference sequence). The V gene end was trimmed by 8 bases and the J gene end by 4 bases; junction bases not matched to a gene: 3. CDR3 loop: CASGTGQGNTIYF. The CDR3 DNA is TGTGCCAGTGGGACAGGGCAGGGAAACACCATATATTTT.

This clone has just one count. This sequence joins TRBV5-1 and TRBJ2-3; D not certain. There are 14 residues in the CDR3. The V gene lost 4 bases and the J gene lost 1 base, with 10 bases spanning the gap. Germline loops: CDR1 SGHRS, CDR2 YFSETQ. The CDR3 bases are TGCGCCAGCAGCGCCCTGCCGGGCACAGATACGCAGTATTTT. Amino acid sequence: CASSALPGTDTQYF.

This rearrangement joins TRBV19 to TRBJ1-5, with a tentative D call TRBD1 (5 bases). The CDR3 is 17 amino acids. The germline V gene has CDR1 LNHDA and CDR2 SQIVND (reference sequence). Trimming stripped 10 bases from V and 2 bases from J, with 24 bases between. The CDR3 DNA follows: TGTGCCATCCAACTTCGGGGGTTCCCTATGGGCAATCAGCCCCAGCATTTT. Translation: CAIQLRGFPMGNQPQHF.

Here the CDR3 DNA reads TGTGCCATCAGCAAAAAGGGACAGGGAGATGCCCCGCAGTACTTC. Translation: CAISKKGQGDAPQYF. This chain connects TRBV10-3 to TRBJ2-7; 9 nucleotides agree with TRBD1. The junction had 15 bases not matched to a gene; V was cut back by 6 bases and J by 9 bases. The CDR3 runs to 15 residues. Germline CDR1 ENHRY, CDR2 SYGVKD.

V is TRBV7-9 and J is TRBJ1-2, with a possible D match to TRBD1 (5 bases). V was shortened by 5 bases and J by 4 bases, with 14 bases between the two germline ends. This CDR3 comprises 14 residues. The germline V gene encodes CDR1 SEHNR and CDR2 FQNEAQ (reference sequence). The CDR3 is CASSPPADSYGYTF. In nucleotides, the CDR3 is TGTGCCAGCAGCCCCCCGGCCGACAGCTATGGCTACACCTTC.

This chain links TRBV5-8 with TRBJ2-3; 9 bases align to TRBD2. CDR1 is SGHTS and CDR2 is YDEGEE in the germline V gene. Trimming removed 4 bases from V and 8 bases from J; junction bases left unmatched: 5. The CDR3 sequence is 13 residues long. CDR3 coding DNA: TGTGCCAGCAGCAGGACTAGCGCGTTTACGCAGTATTTT. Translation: CASSRTSAFTQYF.

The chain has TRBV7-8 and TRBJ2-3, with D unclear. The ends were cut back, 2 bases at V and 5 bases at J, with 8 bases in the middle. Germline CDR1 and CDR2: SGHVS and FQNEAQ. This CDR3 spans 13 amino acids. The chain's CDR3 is CASSLTVKDTQYF. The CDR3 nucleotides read TGTGCCAGCAGCTTAACAGTCAAAGATACGCAGTATTTT.

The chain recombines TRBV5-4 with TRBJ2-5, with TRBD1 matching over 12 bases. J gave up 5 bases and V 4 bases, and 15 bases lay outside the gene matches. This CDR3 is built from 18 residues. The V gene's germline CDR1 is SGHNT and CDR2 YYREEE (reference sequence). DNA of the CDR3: TGTGCCAGCAGCCCCATTCCAGGGACAGGGGGCGATTTGGAGACCCAGTACTTC. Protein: CASSPIPGTGGDLETQYF. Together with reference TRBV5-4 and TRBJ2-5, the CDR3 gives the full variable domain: ETGVTQSPTHLIKTRGQQVTLRCSSQSGHNTVSWYQQALGQGPQFIFQYYREEENGRGNFPPRFSGLQFPNYSSELNVNALELDDSALYLCASSPIPGTGGDLETQYFGPGTRLLVL.

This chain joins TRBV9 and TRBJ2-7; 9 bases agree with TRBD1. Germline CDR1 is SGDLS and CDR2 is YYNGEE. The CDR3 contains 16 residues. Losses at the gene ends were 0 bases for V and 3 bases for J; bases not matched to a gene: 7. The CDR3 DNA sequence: TGTGCCAGCAGCGTAGGTAACTTGGACAGGGGCTACGAGCAGTACTTC. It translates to CASSVGNLDRGYEQYF.

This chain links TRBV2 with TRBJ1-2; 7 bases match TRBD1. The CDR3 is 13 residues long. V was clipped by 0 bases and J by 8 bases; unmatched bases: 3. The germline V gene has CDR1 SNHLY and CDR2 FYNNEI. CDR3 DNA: TGTGCCAGCAGTGAAGCAGGGGGCAAGGGCTACACCTTC. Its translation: CASSEAGGKGYTF.

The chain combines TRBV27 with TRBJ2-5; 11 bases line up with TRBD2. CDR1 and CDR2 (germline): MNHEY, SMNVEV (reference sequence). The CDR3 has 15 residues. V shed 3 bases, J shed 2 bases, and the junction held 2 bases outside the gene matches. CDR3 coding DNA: TGTGCCAGCAGTTTCCTAGCGGGGGGACAAGAGACCCAGTACTTC. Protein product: CASSFLAGGQETQYF.

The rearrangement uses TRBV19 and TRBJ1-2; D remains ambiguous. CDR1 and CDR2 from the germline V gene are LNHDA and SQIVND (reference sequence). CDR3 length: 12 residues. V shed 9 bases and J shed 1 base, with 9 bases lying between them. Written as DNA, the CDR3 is TGTGCCAGCCAAATTTTTAACTATGGCTACACCTTC. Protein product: CASQIFNYGYTF.

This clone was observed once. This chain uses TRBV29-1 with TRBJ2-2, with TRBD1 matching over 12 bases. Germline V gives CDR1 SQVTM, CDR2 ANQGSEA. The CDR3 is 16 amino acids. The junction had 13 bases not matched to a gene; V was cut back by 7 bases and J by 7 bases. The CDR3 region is CSGGSTGTGGFGELFF. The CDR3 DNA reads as TGCAGCGGCGGAAGTACCGGGACAGGGGGCTTCGGGGAGCTGTTTTTT.

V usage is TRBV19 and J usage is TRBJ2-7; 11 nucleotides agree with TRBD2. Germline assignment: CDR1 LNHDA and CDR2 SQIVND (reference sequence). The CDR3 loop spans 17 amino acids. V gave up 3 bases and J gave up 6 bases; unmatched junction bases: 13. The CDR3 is CASSIPPLAGGPGEQYF. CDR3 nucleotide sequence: TGTGCCAGTAGTATCCCTCCCTTAGCGGGAGGGCCGGGCGAGCAGTACTTC.

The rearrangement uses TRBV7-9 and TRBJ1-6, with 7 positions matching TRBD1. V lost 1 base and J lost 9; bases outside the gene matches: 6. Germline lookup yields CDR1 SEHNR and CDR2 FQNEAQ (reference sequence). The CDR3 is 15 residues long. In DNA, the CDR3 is TGTGCCAGCAGCTTAGGCGGGACAGTAAGTTCACCCCTCCACTTT. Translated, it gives CASSLGGTVSSPLHF. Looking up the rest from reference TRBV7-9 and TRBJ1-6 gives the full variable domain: DTGVSQNPRHKITKRGQNVTFRCDPISEHNRLYWYRQTLGQGPEFLTYFQNEAQLEKSRLLSDRFSAERPKGSFSTLEIQRTEQGDSAMYLCASSLGGTVSSPLHFGNGTRLTVT.

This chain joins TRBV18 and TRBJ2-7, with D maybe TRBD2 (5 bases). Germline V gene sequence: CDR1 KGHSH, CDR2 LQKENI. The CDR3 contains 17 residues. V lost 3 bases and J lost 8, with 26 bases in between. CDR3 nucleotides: TGTGCCAGCTCACCCCGTCCAGGTAGCGATTCTCTCCTGCAGCAGTACTTC. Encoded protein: CASSPRPGSDSLLQQYF.

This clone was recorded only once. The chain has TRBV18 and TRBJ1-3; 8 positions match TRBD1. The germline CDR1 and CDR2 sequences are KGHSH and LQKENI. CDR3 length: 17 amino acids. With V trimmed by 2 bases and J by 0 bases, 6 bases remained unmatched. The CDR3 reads CASSPTGQAPSGNTIYF. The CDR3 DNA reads TGTGCCAGCTCACCAACGGGACAGGCCCCCTCTGGAAACACCATATATTTT.